This is a list of T cell receptor beta chains from one sample in a study of blood T cells in healthy people across ages. TCRdb fed the 5' RACE reads into MiXCR, producing one record per CDR3 protein. The data contain some 780,000 distinct CDR3 sequences, around 50% of them singletons. The specimen was blood. These receptors originate from a man aged 35 to 55 in good health. The CDR3 runs from the conserved cysteine through the conserved F or W. D genes are given only for firm matches. Not every row has a clone size; where given, it reads once, few, many or a size class.

d_call: NA; j_call: TRBJ2-5; clone_size: few; v_call: TRBV28; cdr3_nt: TGTGCCAGCAGTTTAGTAGGATTCCAAGAGACCCAGTACTTC; cdr3_aa: CASSLVGFQETQYF
d_call: TRBD2; j_call: TRBJ2-4; clone_size: NA; v_call: TRBV3-1; cdr3_nt: TGTGCCAGCAGCCAAGATTGGCGGGGGAAAAACATTCAGTACTTC; cdr3_aa: CASSQDWRGKNIQYF
d_call: NA; j_call: TRBJ2-6; clone_size: NA; v_call: TRBV2; cdr3_nt: TGTGCCAGCAGAGAACAGGTCTCTGGGGCCAACGTCCTGACTTTC; cdr3_aa: CASREQVSGANVLTF
d_call: NA; j_call: TRBJ2-7; clone_size: NA; v_call: TRBV20-1; cdr3_nt: TGCAGTGCTAGAGGGGGCCGGGGCGACGCCTACGAGCAGTACTTC; cdr3_aa: CSARGGRGDAYEQYF
d_call: NA; j_call: TRBJ2-5; clone_size: once; v_call: TRBV6-1; cdr3_nt: TGTGCCAGCAGCGGGACGGTCTTGAGGGAGACCCAGTACTTC; cdr3_aa: CASSGTVLRETQYF
d_call: NA; j_call: TRBJ2-3; clone_size: NA; v_call: TRBV4-2; cdr3_nt: TGTGCCAGCAGCCAAGCCCATGGGGGGCAGGAAGATACGCAGTATTTT; cdr3_aa: CASSQAHGGQEDTQYF
d_call: NA; j_call: TRBJ2-3; clone_size: few; v_call: TRBV7-2; cdr3_nt: TGTGCCAGCAGCCTGCTGGGGGGGGCAGGCACAGATACGCAGTATTTT; cdr3_aa: CASSLLGGAGTDTQYF
d_call: NA; j_call: TRBJ2-1; clone_size: few; v_call: TRBV7-3; cdr3_nt: TGTGCCAGCAGCTTGGGGGCTTCCTACAATGAGCAGTTCTTC; cdr3_aa: CASSLGASYNEQFF
d_call: TRBD2; j_call: TRBJ2-1; clone_size: NA; v_call: TRBV24-1; cdr3_nt: TGTGCCACCAGTGATGGGGGGCTAGCGGGAGGAACTGAGCAGTTCTTC; cdr3_aa: CATSDGGLAGGTEQFF
d_call: TRBD2; j_call: TRBJ2-7; clone_size: few; v_call: TRBV12-3/TRBV12-4; cdr3_nt: TGTGCCAGCAGGGACGGGACTAAGGTCTACGAGCAGTACTTC; cdr3_aa: CASRDGTKVYEQYF
d_call: TRBD1; j_call: TRBJ2-5; clone_size: NA; v_call: TRBV5-1; cdr3_nt: TGCGCCAGCAGCTTGGGATTACAGGGGCAAGAGACCCAGTACTTC; cdr3_aa: CASSLGLQGQETQYF
d_call: NA; j_call: TRBJ2-3; clone_size: NA; v_call: TRBV20-1; cdr3_nt: TGCAGTGCCACCAAAGAGGGGAGCAGCACAGATACGCAGTATTTT; cdr3_aa: CSATKEGSSTDTQYF
d_call: NA; j_call: TRBJ2-1; clone_size: once; v_call: TRBV20-1; cdr3_nt: TGCAGTGCTAGAGGGATTCTTGGCGATGAGCAGTTCTTC; cdr3_aa: CSARGILGDEQFF
d_call: NA; j_call: TRBJ2-7; clone_size: NA; v_call: TRBV25-1; cdr3_nt: TGTGCCAGCAGTCCCCGTTGGGGGCGAGGTTCCTACGAGCAGTACTTC; cdr3_aa: CASSPRWGRGSYEQYF
d_call: TRBD1; j_call: TRBJ1-2; clone_size: NA; v_call: TRBV29-1; cdr3_nt: TGCAGCGTTGACCAGGGGGAAGTTTTGCCGAACTATGGCTACACCTTC; cdr3_aa: CSVDQGEVLPNYGYTF
d_call: TRBD1; j_call: TRBJ1-2; clone_size: NA; v_call: TRBV11-3; cdr3_nt: TGTGCCAGCAGCTTAGCCCCGACAGGGGGTGGCTACACCTTC; cdr3_aa: CASSLAPTGGGYTF
d_call: NA; j_call: TRBJ1-2; clone_size: NA; v_call: TRBV20-1; cdr3_nt: TGCAGTGCTAGAGTCATTGGGCAGGGCGGCTACACCTTC; cdr3_aa: CSARVIGQGGYTF
d_call: TRBD2; j_call: TRBJ2-7; clone_size: NA; v_call: TRBV10-2; cdr3_nt: TGCGCCAGCAGTGAGTCTCCAGGACTAGCGGCAACCTACGAGCAGTACTTC; cdr3_aa: CASSESPGLAATYEQYF
d_call: TRBD1; j_call: TRBJ1-2; clone_size: NA; v_call: TRBV20-1; cdr3_nt: TGCAGTGCTGTAATGGGGGGACAGGGGGCCTATGGCTACACCTTC; cdr3_aa: CSAVMGGQGAYGYTF
d_call: NA; j_call: TRBJ1-5; clone_size: NA; v_call: TRBV7-9; cdr3_nt: TGTGCCAGCAGCTTAGAGAACAGATATAGCAATCAGCCCCAGCATTTT; cdr3_aa: CASSLENRYSNQPQHF
d_call: NA; j_call: TRBJ2-3; clone_size: once; v_call: TRBV6-6; cdr3_nt: TGCGCCACAGCAGCACAGACAGATACGCAGTATTTT; cdr3_aa: CATAAQTDTQYF
d_call: TRBD1; j_call: TRBJ2-7; clone_size: few; v_call: TRBV5-1; cdr3_nt: TGCGCCAGCAGCCGACAGGGGGAGGAGCAGTACTTC; cdr3_aa: CASSRQGEEQYF
d_call: NA; j_call: TRBJ2-3; clone_size: NA; v_call: TRBV7-2; cdr3_nt: TGTGCCAGCAGCCCGGGCCTGGGGCGGGCATCAGATACGCAGTATTTT; cdr3_aa: CASSPGLGRASDTQYF
d_call: TRBD2; j_call: TRBJ2-1; clone_size: NA; v_call: TRBV20-1; cdr3_nt: TGCAGTGCTAGAGATCTTCTAGCGGGAGGGCATGAGCAGTTCTTC; cdr3_aa: CSARDLLAGGHEQFF
d_call: TRBD1; j_call: TRBJ2-7; clone_size: NA; v_call: TRBV5-1; cdr3_nt: TGCGCCAGCAGCTTGGTCCGGACAGGGGGATCCTACGAGCAGTACTTC; cdr3_aa: CASSLVRTGGSYEQYF
d_call: NA; j_call: TRBJ2-6; clone_size: few; v_call: TRBV5-1; cdr3_nt: TGCGCCAGCAGCTTGGAACCAGGGATGGTTGACGTCCTGACTTTC; cdr3_aa: CASSLEPGMVDVLTF
d_call: NA; j_call: TRBJ2-3; clone_size: few; v_call: TRBV13; cdr3_nt: TGTGCCAGCAGCTCGTCCTTACAGGCGGATACGCAGTATTTT; cdr3_aa: CASSSSLQADTQYF
d_call: NA; j_call: TRBJ2-3; clone_size: NA; v_call: TRBV5-1; cdr3_nt: TGCGCCAGCAGCCCTAGAGTCCTCAGGACAGCTACGCAGTATTTT; cdr3_aa: CASSPRVLRTATQYF
d_call: TRBD2; j_call: TRBJ2-1; clone_size: NA; v_call: TRBV12-3/TRBV12-4; cdr3_nt: TGTGCCAGCAGTTTAGCCCACCTGGTTAGCGGGGCGTACAATGAGCAGTTCTTC; cdr3_aa: CASSLAHLVSGAYNEQFF
d_call: NA; j_call: TRBJ1-2; clone_size: NA; v_call: TRBV29-1; cdr3_nt: TGCAGCGTTCCTACTACCCCAGGGGCTGGGTTGGTCGGCTACACCTTC; cdr3_aa: CSVPTTPGAGLVGYTF
d_call: TRBD1; j_call: TRBJ2-1; clone_size: few; v_call: TRBV29-1; cdr3_nt: TGCAGCGTTTTTCTGGACAGGGGTTTGTTCTTC; cdr3_aa: CSVFLDRGLFF
d_call: TRBD1; j_call: TRBJ2-7; clone_size: NA; v_call: TRBV10-3; cdr3_nt: TGTGCCATCAGCCCAGGGACAGAGGGAAGATTATACGAGCAGTACTTC; cdr3_aa: CAISPGTEGRLYEQYF
d_call: TRBD2; j_call: TRBJ2-5; clone_size: few; v_call: TRBV6-2/TRBV6-3; cdr3_nt: TGTGCCAGCAGTTACACCGGGACTAGCGGAGAGTACCAAGAGACCCAGTACTTC; cdr3_aa: CASSYTGTSGEYQETQYF
d_call: NA; j_call: TRBJ2-3; clone_size: NA; v_call: TRBV7-3; cdr3_nt: TGTGCCAGCAGCCCCTTCTCTAGCACAGATACGCAGTATTTT; cdr3_aa: CASSPFSSTDTQYF
d_call: NA; j_call: TRBJ1-1; clone_size: NA; v_call: TRBV6-2/TRBV6-3; cdr3_nt: TGTGCCAGCAGACGTACAACCCTCGGTCACACTGAAGCTTTCTTT; cdr3_aa: CASRRTTLGHTEAFF
d_call: TRBD2; j_call: TRBJ2-4; clone_size: few; v_call: TRBV5-1; cdr3_nt: TGCGCCAGCAAGGAACAAGGGGGACTAGCGGGAAGGTTGGTCAAAAACATTCAGTACTTC; cdr3_aa: CASKEQGGLAGRLVKNIQYF
d_call: NA; j_call: TRBJ2-3; clone_size: NA; v_call: TRBV7-2; cdr3_nt: TGTGCCAGCAGCTTAGCCCCATACACAGATACGCAGTATTTT; cdr3_aa: CASSLAPYTDTQYF
d_call: NA; j_call: TRBJ2-5; clone_size: NA; v_call: TRBV20-1; cdr3_nt: TGCAGTGCTGTCCCCGGCAGGGGAGCAATGGAGACCCAGTACTTC; cdr3_aa: CSAVPGRGAMETQYF
d_call: TRBD1; j_call: TRBJ2-1; clone_size: NA; v_call: TRBV6-1; cdr3_nt: TGTGCCAGCAGTGTCGACAGGGTTTGGAATGAGCAGTTCTTC; cdr3_aa: CASSVDRVWNEQFF
d_call: TRBD1; j_call: TRBJ1-2; clone_size: few; v_call: TRBV5-6; cdr3_nt: TGTGCCAGCAGCTTGGACCCGGGACAGGCTGATGGCTACACCTTC; cdr3_aa: CASSLDPGQADGYTF
d_call: NA; j_call: TRBJ2-5; clone_size: NA; v_call: TRBV5-1; cdr3_nt: TGCGCCAGCAGCTTGGCCGTGGGGTTGGAGACCCAGTACTTC; cdr3_aa: CASSLAVGLETQYF
d_call: NA; j_call: TRBJ2-5; clone_size: few; v_call: TRBV5-1; cdr3_nt: TGCGCCAGCAGCACACTAGAGCAAGAGACCCAGTACTTC; cdr3_aa: CASSTLEQETQYF
d_call: NA; j_call: TRBJ2-7; clone_size: NA; v_call: TRBV12-3/TRBV12-4; cdr3_nt: TGTGCCAGCAACCTCCAGAGTAGCTACGAGCAGTACTTC; cdr3_aa: CASNLQSSYEQYF
d_call: NA; j_call: TRBJ1-4; clone_size: NA; v_call: TRBV2; cdr3_nt: TGTGCCACCCAAGGTCATAAAAATGAAAAACTGTTTTTT; cdr3_aa: CATQGHKNEKLFF
d_call: TRBD2; j_call: TRBJ2-7; clone_size: NA; v_call: TRBV7-8; cdr3_nt: TGTGCCAGCAGCTTAGGTTCAAGACTAGCGGGAGGGCCTGTCTACGAGCAGTACTTC; cdr3_aa: CASSLGSRLAGGPVYEQYF
d_call: NA; j_call: TRBJ1-1; clone_size: NA; v_call: TRBV27; cdr3_nt: TGTGCCAGCAGTTTATTGGGTCGCACTGAAGCTTTCTTT; cdr3_aa: CASSLLGRTEAFF
d_call: NA; j_call: TRBJ1-1; clone_size: NA; v_call: TRBV2; cdr3_nt: TGTGCCAGCAGTGTTAAAAAGAACACTGAAGCTTTCTTT; cdr3_aa: CASSVKKNTEAFF
d_call: TRBD2; j_call: TRBJ2-3; clone_size: few; v_call: TRBV10-3; cdr3_nt: TGTGCCATCAGTGATGGGGGAGGGAGCACAGATACGCAGTATTTT; cdr3_aa: CAISDGGGSTDTQYF
d_call: NA; j_call: TRBJ2-6; clone_size: NA; v_call: TRBV20-1; cdr3_nt: TGCAGTGCCCCCGTGGCAGGTAACTCTGGGGCCAACGTCCTGACTTTC; cdr3_aa: CSAPVAGNSGANVLTF
d_call: NA; j_call: TRBJ1-4; clone_size: NA; v_call: TRBV7-6; cdr3_nt: TGTGCCAGCAGCTTGGGAGGGTTGACAACTAATGAAAAACTGTTTTTT; cdr3_aa: CASSLGGLTTNEKLFF
d_call: NA; j_call: TRBJ2-2; clone_size: NA; v_call: TRBV6-5; cdr3_nt: TGTGCCAGCAGTTACTCGAGATGGGGGGCGCAGAACACCGGGGAGCTGTTTTTT; cdr3_aa: CASSYSRWGAQNTGELFF
d_call: TRBD1; j_call: TRBJ1-6; clone_size: NA; v_call: TRBV10-3; cdr3_nt: TGTGCCATCAGTCTCGACAGGGATAATTCACCCCTCCACTTT; cdr3_aa: CAISLDRDNSPLHF
d_call: NA; j_call: TRBJ1-2; clone_size: NA; v_call: TRBV7-9; cdr3_nt: TGTGCCAGCAGCTTAGAGTCCTCAGGGAACTATGGCTACACCTTC; cdr3_aa: CASSLESSGNYGYTF
d_call: NA; j_call: TRBJ2-1; clone_size: NA; v_call: TRBV11-3; cdr3_nt: TGTGCCAGCAGCTTAGTTCCCGTAGAAGGCAATGAGCAGTTCTTC; cdr3_aa: CASSLVPVEGNEQFF
d_call: NA; j_call: TRBJ2-7; clone_size: few; v_call: TRBV20-1; cdr3_nt: TGCAGTGCTAGTAAAGGACCCTACGAGCAGTACTTC; cdr3_aa: CSASKGPYEQYF